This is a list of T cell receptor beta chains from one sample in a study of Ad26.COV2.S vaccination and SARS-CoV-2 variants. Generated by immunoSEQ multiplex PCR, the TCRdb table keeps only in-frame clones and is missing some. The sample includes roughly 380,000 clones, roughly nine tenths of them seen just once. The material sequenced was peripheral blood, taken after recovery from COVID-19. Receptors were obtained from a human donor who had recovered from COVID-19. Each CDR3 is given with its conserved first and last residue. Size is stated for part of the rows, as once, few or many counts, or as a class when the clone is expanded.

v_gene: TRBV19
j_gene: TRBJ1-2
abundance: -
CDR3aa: CASSILAGGRHYGYTF

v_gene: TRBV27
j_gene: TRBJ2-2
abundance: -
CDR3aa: CASSWQSTRDGELFF

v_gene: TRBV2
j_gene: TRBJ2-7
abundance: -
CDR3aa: CASQRTGKSEQYF

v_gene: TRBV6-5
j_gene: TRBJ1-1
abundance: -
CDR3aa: CASRTLEGTEAFF

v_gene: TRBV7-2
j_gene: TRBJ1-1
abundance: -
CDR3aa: CASSLRGQRGTEAFF

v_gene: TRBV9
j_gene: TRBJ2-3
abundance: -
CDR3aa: CASSAGDRPQDTQYF

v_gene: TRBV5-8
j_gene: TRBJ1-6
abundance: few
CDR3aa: CASKRDEGISPLHF

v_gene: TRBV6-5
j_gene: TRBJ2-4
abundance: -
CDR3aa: CASGLDLAKNIQYF

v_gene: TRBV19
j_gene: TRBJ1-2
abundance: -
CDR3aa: CASMDRGGTYGYTF

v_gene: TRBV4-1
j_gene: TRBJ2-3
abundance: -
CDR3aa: CASSQDVGDRAADTQYF

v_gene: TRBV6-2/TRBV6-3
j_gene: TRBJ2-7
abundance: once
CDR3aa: CASSYSRPPYEQYF

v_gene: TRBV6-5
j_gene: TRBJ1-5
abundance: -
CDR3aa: CATQSGNQPQHF

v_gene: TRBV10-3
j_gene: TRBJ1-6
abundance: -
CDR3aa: CAICPGPYNSPLHF

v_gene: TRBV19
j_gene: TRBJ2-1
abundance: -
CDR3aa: CASSRGQGYNEQFF

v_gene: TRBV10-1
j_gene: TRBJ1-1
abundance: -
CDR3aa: CASSYTGGVEAFF

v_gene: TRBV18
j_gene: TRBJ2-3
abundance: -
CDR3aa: CASSISGSTDTQYF

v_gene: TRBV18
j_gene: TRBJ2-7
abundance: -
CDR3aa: CATTRDRGYEQYF

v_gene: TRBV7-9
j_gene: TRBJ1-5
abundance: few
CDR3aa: CASSSRDNQPQHF

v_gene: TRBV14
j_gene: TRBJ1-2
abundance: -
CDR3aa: CASSQGDSQYGGYTF

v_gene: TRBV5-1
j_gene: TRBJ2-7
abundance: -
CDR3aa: CASSGGGGYEQYF

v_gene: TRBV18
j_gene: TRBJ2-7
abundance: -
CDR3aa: CASSPITGPALPYEQYF

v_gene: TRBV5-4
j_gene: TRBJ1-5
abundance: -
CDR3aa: CASSFKSTPRGNQPQHF

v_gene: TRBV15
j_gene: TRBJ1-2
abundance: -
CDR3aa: CATSRDPGQNYGYTF

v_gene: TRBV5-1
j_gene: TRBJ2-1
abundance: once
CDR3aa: CASSASANNEQFF

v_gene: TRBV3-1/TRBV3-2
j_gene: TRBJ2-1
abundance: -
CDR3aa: CASSQARKGEQFF

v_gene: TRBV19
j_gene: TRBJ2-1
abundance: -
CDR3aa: CASSSRSAGVGNEQFF

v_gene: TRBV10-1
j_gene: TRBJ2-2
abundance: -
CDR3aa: CASSESGDVGELFF

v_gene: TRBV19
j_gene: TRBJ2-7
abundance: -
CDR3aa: CASTPDGTYEQYF

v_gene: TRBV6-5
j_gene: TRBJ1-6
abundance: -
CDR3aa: CATWGPGESPLHF

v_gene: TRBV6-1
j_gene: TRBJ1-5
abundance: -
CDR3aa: CASSEVETAYSNQPQHF

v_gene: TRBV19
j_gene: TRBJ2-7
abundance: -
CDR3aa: CASSNRAVAYEQYF

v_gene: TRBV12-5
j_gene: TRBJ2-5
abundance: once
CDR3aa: CASGLVAGQETQYF

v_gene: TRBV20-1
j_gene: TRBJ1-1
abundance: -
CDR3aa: CSASAGTGMNTEAFF

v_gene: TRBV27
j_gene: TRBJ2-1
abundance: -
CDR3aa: CASTGLREQFF

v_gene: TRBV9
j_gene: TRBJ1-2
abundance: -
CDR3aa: CASSVAGAGYTF

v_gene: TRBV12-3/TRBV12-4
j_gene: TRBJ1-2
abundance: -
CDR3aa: CASSRDSNYGYTF

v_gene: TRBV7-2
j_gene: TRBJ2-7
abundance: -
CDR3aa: CASSLTSGVSYEQYF

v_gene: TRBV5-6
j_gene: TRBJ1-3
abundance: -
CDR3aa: CASSPWTVNTIYF

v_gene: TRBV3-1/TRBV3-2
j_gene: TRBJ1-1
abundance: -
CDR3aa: CASSQDRGRSTEAFF

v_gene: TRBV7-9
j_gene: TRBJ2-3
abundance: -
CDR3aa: CASSSSAIDTQYF

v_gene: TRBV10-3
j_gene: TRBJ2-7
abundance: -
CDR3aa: CAISEFNTVGEQYF

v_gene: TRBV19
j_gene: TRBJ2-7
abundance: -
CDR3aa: CASSLAGGSYEQYF

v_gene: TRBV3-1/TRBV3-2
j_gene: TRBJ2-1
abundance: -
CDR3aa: CASSPSLAGNNEQFF

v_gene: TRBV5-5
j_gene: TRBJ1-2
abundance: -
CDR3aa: CASSVGQTYGYTF

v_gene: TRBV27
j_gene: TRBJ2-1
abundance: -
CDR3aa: CASSLLTSQGQRNEQFF

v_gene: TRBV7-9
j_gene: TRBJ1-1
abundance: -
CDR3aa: CASSLVRPGRAEAFF

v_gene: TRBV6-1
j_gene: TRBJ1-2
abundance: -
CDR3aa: CASSDVRDRDYGYTF

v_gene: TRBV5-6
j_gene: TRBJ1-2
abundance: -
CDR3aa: CASSLGNNYGYTF

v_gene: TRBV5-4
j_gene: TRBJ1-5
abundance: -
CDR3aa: CASSLGPGNQPQHF

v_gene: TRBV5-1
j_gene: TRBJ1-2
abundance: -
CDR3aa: CASSLESQRGYGYTF

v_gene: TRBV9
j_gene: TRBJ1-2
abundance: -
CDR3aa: CASSVGGQSNYGYTF

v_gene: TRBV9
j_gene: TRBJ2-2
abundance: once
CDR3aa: CASAGTYTGELFF

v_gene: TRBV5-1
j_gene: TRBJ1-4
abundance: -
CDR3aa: CASSLADREKLFF

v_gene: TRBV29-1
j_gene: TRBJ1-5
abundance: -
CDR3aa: CSVADRASNQPQHF